This T cell receptor beta chain emerged from a study of neoadjuvant anti-PD-1 for oral cavity cancer. The CDR3 has 14 residues. Germline V CDR1 and CDR2: GTSNPN, SVGIG (reference sequence). The trim removed 5 bases at V and 4 bases at J, leaving 10 bases unmatched. Time point reported: after neoadjuvant nivolumab, at surgical resection. Assay used: immunoSEQ multiplex PCR; TCRdb lists only in-frame clones, some missing. The sample lists tens of thousands of clones; approximately 87% were seen once. The input for sequencing was PBMCs, taken after nivolumab (anti-PD-1) treatment. This chain uses TRBV30 with TRBJ1-2, with 7 bases identical to TRBD1. The sequence derives from a person aged 35-79 years with oral cavity squamous cell carcinoma. As DNA, the CDR3 is TGTGCCTGGTTCGACAGGGCGCTGAGCTATGGCTACACCTTC. Translating gives CAWFDRALSYGYTF. Combining the CDR3 with reference TRBV30 and TRBJ1-2 gives the whole variable domain SQTIHQWPATLVQPVGSPLSLECTVEGTSNPNLYWYRQAAGRGLQLLFYSVGIGQISSEVPQNLSASRPQDRQFILSSKKLLLSDSGFYLCAWFDRALSYGYTFGSGTRLTVV.